This record concerns one T cell receptor beta chain sequence. Its antigen is still unknown. CDR1 and CDR2 from the germline V gene are SGHNT and YYREEE (reference sequence). Trimming took 2 bases from V and 1 from J; bases not matched to a gene: 2. The CDR3 contains 16 residues. The data belong to a study of CD8+ T cells in alopecia areata. Study details: Scalp area affected, as a percentage, set the severity score of treated patients.

Indicated treatment: oral pan-JAK inhibitor, 5-10 mg twice daily. Lesional scalp punch biopsies and peripheral blood came from alopecia areata patients. Sequencing used cDNA as its template, made by extracting RNA and reverse transcribing it. Some clones are missing from TCRdb's copy, which holds only in-frame ones; the method was immunoSEQ multiplex PCR. The sample has about 210,000 clones, about three fifths seen once. Broader study findings: Among the top 100, expanded CD8+ clones were significantly decreased by tofacitinib, as was scalp clonality. Higher clonality was seen in lesional scalp than in normal scalp, especially in alopecia totalis/universalis.

The clonotype originates from a human donor with alopecia areata. Sequenced here: CD4+ T cells sorted from blood, sampled at week 4, from a patient treated with tofacitinib. This sequence joins TRBV5-4 and TRBJ2-5; 13 nucleotides line up with TRBD2. CDR3 nucleotides: TGTGCCAGCAGCTTCCGACTAGCGGGGGGCCAAGAGACCCAGTACTTC. It codes for CASSFRLAGGQETQYF.